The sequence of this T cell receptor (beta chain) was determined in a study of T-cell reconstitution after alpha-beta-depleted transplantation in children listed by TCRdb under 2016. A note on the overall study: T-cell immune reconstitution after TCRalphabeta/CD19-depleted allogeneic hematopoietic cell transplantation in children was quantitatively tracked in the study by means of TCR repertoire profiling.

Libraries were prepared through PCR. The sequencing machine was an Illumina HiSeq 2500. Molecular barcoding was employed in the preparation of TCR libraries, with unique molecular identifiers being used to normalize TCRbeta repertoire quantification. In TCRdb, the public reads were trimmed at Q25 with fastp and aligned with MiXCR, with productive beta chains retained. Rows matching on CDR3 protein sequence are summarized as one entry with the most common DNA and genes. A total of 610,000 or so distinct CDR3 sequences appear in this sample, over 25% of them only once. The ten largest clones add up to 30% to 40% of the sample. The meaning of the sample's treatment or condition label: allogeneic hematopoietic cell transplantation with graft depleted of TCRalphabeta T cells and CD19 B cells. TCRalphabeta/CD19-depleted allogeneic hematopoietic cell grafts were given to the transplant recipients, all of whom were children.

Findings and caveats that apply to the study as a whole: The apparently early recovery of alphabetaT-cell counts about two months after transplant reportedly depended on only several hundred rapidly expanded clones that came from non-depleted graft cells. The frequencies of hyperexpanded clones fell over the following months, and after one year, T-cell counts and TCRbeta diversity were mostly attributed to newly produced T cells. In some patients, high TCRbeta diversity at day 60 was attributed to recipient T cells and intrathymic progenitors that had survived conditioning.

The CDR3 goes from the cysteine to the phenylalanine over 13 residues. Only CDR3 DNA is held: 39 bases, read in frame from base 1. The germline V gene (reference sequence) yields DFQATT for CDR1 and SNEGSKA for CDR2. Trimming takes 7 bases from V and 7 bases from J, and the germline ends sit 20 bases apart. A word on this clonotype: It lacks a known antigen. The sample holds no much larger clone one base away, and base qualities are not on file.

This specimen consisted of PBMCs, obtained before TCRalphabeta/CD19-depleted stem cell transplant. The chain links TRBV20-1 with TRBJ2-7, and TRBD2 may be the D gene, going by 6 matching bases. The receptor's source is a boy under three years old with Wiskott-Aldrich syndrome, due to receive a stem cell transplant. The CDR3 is CSVEGRGGEEQYF. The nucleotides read TGCAGTGTCGAGGGGCGGGGTGGAGAAGAGCAGTACTTC.